The next 11 T cell receptor beta chains were all read from a single sample in a study of T cell repertoires in cytomegalovirus infection. These receptors' targets are unknown. One entry per CDR3 protein, called by TCRdb with MiXCR from the reads. This table holds hundreds of thousands of distinct CDR3 sequences, under 35% found once. Specimen: cultured PBMCs, collected from culture after CMV antigen stimulation. The receptors here all came from a human donor in good health (CMV status not recorded). Some clones in this sample may be carry-over from other donors' samples.

This clonotype was detected only a few times. V and J are TRBV7-8 and TRBJ1-3; D remains unclear. The germline V gene encodes CDR1 SGHVS and CDR2 FQNEAQ. The CDR3 has 12 residues. The V end was cut by 7 bases, the J end by 4 bases, with 8 bases between. CDR3 in DNA: TGTGCCAGCACCTTCAACGGAAACACCATATATTTT. Protein sequence: CASTFNGNTIYF.

This clonotype was seen a few times. The chain couples TRBV11-3 to TRBJ2-2; perhaps TRBD1 as D (5 bases). The CDR3 spans 15 residues. V was pared by 2 bases and J by 6 bases, with 13 bases between. In germline, CDR1 is SGHNT, CDR2 YENEEA. The CDR3 nucleotides are TGTGCCAGCAGCTTACTGCCCCCAGGGTCCGGGGAGCTGTTTTTT. It codes for CASSLLPPGSGELFF.

This clonotype was seen just once. One end of the junction varies from germline; a read error may be responsible. The chain is built from TRBV7-6 and TRBJ2-7; tentatively, D is TRBD1 or TRBD2 (5 bases each). The CDR3 sequence is 13 residues long. Germline V lookup: CDR1 SGHVS, CDR2 FNYEAQ. The CDR3 bases are TGTGCTAGCAGTTTAGAAGGGTCAGGGACGCAGTACTTC. Translation: CASSLEGSGTQYF. The whole variable domain, filled in from reference TRBV7-6 and TRBJ2-7, reads GAGVSQSPRYKVTKRGQDVALRCDPISGHVSLYWYRQALGQGPEFLTYFNYEAQQDKSGLPNDRFSAERPEGSISTLTIQRTEQRDSAMYRCASSLEGSGTQYFGPGTRLTVT.

The chain recombines TRBV28 with TRBJ2-1; D uncertain. With 1 base removed from V and 6 bases from J, the gap between germline ends came to 19 bases. CDR3 length equals 17 residues. Germline-derived CDR1 and CDR2 are MDHEN and SYDVKM. The CDR3 DNA reads TGTGCCAGCAGTTTATCCGGATTGTTTCGGTCAGGCAATGAGCAGTTCTTC. Translating gives CASSLSGLFRSGNEQFF.

This clonotype was seen a handful of times. The genes are TRBV5-1 and TRBJ2-7; either TRBD1 or TRBD2 may supply D (5 bases each). Deletions cut 4 bases from V and 2 bases from J, with 13 bases between. The CDR3 extends over 14 amino acids. CDR1 SGHRS and CDR2 YFSETQ come from the germline V gene. The CDR3 reads CASSAGTTAYEQYF. For the CDR3, the DNA is TGCGCCAGCAGCGCCGGGACCACGGCCTACGAGCAGTACTTC. The full variable domain, with the rest looked up from reference TRBV5-1 and TRBJ2-7, is KAGVTQTPRYLIKTRGQQVTLSCSPISGHRSVSWYQQTPGQGLQFLFEYFSETQRNKGNFPGRFSGRQFSNSRSEMNVSTLELGDSALYLCASSAGTTAYEQYFGPGTRLTVT.

This clonotype has more than one count but fewer than ten. The genes are TRBV9 and TRBJ2-3, with TRBD2 matching over 11 bases. The CDR3 covers 17 residues. V shed 0 bases and J 2 bases; nucleotides not matched to a gene: 5. Germline values: CDR1 SGDLS, CDR2 YYNGEE. CDR3 sequence reads: CASSVDPSGGTTDTQYF. The CDR3 DNA reads TGTGCCAGCAGCGTAGATCCTAGCGGGGGGACCACAGATACGCAGTATTTT. Complete variable domain (other parts from reference TRBV9 and TRBJ2-3): DSGVTQTPKHLITATGQRVTLRCSPRSGDLSVYWYQQSLDQGLQFLIQYYNGEERAKGNILERFSAQQFPDLHSELNLSSLELGDSALYFCASSVDPSGGTTDTQYFGPGTRLTVL.

This clonotype was observed many times. The V gene is TRBV19, the J gene TRBJ1-5; a possible D gene is TRBD1 (6 bases). Germline V gene lookup returns CDR1 LNHDA and CDR2 SQIVND (reference sequence). V was cut by 7 bases and J by 4 bases, with 14 bases left in between. The CDR3 is 14 amino acids. The CDR3, as DNA: TGTGCCAGTAACCCCCAACAGGGTAATCAGCCCCAGCATTTT. As protein: CASNPQQGNQPQHF.

This clonotype was counted a few times. This chain joins TRBV7-6 and TRBJ1-2; 7 bases agree with TRBD1. This CDR3 is 14 amino acids long. Germline CDR1 and CDR2: SGHVS and FNYEAQ. V was clipped by 1 base and J by 4 bases; unmatched bases: 3. This chain's CDR3 is CASSLDRGFYGYTF. CDR3 bases: TGTGCCAGCAGCTTAGACAGGGGATTCTATGGCTACACCTTC.

The chain joins TRBV6-1 to TRBJ2-5, with 7 bases aligning to TRBD1. With V trimmed by 1 base and J by 5 bases, 7 bases remained unmatched. Germline loops: CDR1 MNHNS, CDR2 SASEGT. CDR3 size: 15 residues. CDR3 protein: CASSEGRGRAETQYF. The CDR3 bases are TGTGCCAGCAGTGAAGGAAGGGGGCGGGCGGAGACCCAGTACTTC.

The chain employs TRBV2 and TRBJ2-7; TRBD1 aligns across 7 bases. The length of the CDR3 is 11 residues. Germline V gives CDR1 SNHLY, CDR2 FYNNEI. J gave up 6 bases and V 6 bases, and 2 bases lay outside the gene matches. CDR3 sequence reads: CASRGQSEQYF. The CDR3 nucleotides read TGTGCCAGCAGGGGACAGTCCGAGCAGTACTTC.

The V gene is TRBV19, the J gene TRBJ1-2; D gene ambiguous. This CDR3 region has 13 residues. Between the trimmed V and J ends, which lost 4 bases and 4 bases, there was a span of 10 bases. CDR1 and CDR2 (germline): LNHDA, SQIVND (reference sequence). The CDR3 here is CASSTPDPYGYTF. The CDR3 DNA sequence: TGTGCCAGTAGTACGCCAGACCCCTATGGCTACACCTTC.